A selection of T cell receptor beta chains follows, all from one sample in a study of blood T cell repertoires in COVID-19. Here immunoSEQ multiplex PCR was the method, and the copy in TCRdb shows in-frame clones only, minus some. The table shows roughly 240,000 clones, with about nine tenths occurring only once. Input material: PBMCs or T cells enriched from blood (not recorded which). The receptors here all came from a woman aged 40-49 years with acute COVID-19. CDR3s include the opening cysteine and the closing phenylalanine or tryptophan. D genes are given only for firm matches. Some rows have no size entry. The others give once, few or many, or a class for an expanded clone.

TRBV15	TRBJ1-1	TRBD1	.	CATSRVFGQGNTEAFF	TGTGCCACCAGCAGAGTGTTTGGACAGGGGAACACTGAAGCTTTCTTT
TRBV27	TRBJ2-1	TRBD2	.	CASSSGLAGVDEQFF	TGTGCCAGCAGTTCGGGACTAGCGGGAGTTGATGAGCAGTTCTTC
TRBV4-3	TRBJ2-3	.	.	CASSRLGPADTQYF	TGCGCCAGCAGCCGCCTAGGCCCTGCGGATACGCAGTATTTT
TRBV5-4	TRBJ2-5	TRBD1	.	CASSSGTGGVRETQYF	TGTGCCAGCAGCTCCGGGACAGGGGGCGTCCGGGAGACCCAGTACTTC
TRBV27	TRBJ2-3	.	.	CASSLFRGPDTQYF	TGTGCCAGCAGTTTATTCAGGGGACCAGATACGCAGTATTTT
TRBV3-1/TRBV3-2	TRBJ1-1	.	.	CASSELTGNTEAFF	TGTGCCAGCAGTGAACTTACAGGGAACACTGAAGCTTTCTTT
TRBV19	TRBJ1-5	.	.	CASTLAGYASNQPQHF	TGTGCCAGTACGTTGGCAGGGTATGCGAGCAATCAGCCCCAGCATTTT
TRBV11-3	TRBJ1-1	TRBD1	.	CASSRRGQMNTEAFF	TGTGCCAGCAGCAGACGGGGACAGATGAACACTGAAGCTTTCTTT
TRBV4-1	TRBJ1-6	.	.	CASSQELRGPLHF	TGCGCCAGCAGCCAAGAGCTCAGGGGACCCCTCCACTTT
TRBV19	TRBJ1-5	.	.	CASNPDRNQPQHF	TGTGCCAGTAACCCGGACAGAAATCAGCCCCAGCATTTT
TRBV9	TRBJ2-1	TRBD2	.	CASSQGTSGRKGSYNEQFF	TGTGCCAGCAGCCAAGGGACTAGCGGGAGGAAAGGCTCCTACAATGAGCAGTTCTTC
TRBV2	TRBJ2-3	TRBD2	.	CASDGLASDTQYF	TGTGCCAGCGACGGACTAGCGTCAGATACGCAGTATTTT
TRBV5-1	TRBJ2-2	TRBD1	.	CASSSGQGQQYSNTGELFF	TGCGCCAGCAGCTCGGGACAGGGGCAGCAATACTCGAACACCGGGGAGCTGTTTTTT
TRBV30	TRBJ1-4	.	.	CAWASGQGFEKLFF	TGTGCCTGGGCGTCTGGGCAGGGTTTTGAAAAACTGTTTTTT
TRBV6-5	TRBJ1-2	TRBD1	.	CASSYLGQGAVGYTF	TGTGCCAGCAGTTACCTCGGACAGGGGGCAGTTGGCTACACCTTC
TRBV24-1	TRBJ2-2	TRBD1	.	CATSERTGVRTGELFF	TGTGCCACCAGTGAACGGACAGGGGTCCGCACCGGGGAGCTGTTTTTT
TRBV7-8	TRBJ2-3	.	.	CASRLDRGGDTQYF	TGTGCCAGCAGACTTGACAGGGGAGGGGATACGCAGTATTTT
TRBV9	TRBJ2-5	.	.	CASSGVTYQETQYF	TGTGCCAGCAGCGGAGTAACGTACCAAGAGACCCAGTACTTC
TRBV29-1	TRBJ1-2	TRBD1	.	CSVRTGNYGYTF	TGCAGCGTCCGGACAGGGAACTATGGCTACACCTTC
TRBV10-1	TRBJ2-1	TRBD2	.	CASSPGLAGYNEQFF	TGCGCCAGCAGTCCGGGACTAGCGGGTTACAATGAGCAGTTCTTC
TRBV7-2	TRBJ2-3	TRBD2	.	CASSISGGIDTQYF	TGTGCCAGCAGCATTAGCGGGGGGATCGATACGCAGTATTTT
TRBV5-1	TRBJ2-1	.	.	CASSLRGADNEQFF	TGCGCCAGCAGCTTGCGGGGGGCCGACAATGAGCAGTTCTTC
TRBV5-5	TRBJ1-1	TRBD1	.	CASSFGQGYTEAFF	TGTGCCAGCAGCTTCGGACAGGGATACACTGAAGCTTTCTTT
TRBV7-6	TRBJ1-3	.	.	CASSDVWGNTIYF	TGTGCCAGCAGCGATGTTTGGGGCAACACCATATATTTT
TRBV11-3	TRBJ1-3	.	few	CASSFSTSSGNTIYF	TGTGCCAGCAGCTTCTCCACAAGTTCTGGAAACACCATATATTTT
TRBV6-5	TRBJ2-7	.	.	CASSYLYEQYF	TGTGCCAGCAGTTACCTTTACGAGCAGTACTTC
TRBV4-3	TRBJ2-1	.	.	CASSQDLAGLGQFF	TGCGCCAGCAGCCAGGACTTAGCCGGGTTGGGGCAGTTCTTC
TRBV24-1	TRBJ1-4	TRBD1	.	CATSDFKGQGREKLFF	TGTGCCACCAGTGATTTCAAAGGACAGGGGAGGGAAAAACTGTTTTTT
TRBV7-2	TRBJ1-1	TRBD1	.	CASAEGALNTEAFF	TGTGCCAGCGCGGAGGGGGCCCTGAACACTGAAGCTTTCTTT
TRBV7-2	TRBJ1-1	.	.	CASSLDGGGTEAFF	TGTGCCAGCAGCTTAGATGGGGGGGGTACTGAAGCTTTCTTT
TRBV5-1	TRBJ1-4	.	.	CASSLSRRPGTNEKLFF	TGCGCCAGCAGCTTGAGTAGGAGGCCGGGGACTAATGAAAAACTGTTTTTT
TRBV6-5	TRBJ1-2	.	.	CASSSTGGPGYTF	TGTGCCAGCAGTTCGACGGGAGGACCTGGCTACACCTTC
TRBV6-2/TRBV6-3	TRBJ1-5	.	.	CASSLSWLRQRSNQPQHF	TGTGCCAGCAGCCTCTCCTGGCTTCGACAGAGGAGCAATCAGCCCCAGCATTTT
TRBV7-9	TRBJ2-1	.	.	CASSLSRGGLARGNEQFF	TGTGCCAGCAGCTTAAGTCGCGGGGGTCTAGCGAGGGGGAATGAGCAGTTCTTC
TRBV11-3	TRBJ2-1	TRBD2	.	CASSGRLAGGGGNEQFF	TGTGCCAGCAGCGGAAGACTAGCGGGAGGGGGAGGGAATGAGCAGTTCTTC
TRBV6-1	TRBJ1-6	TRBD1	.	CASSEASQGARYNSPLHF	TGTGCCAGCAGTGAAGCTTCGCAGGGGGCCCGTTATAATTCACCCCTCCACTTT
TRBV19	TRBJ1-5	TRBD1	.	CASSFLQGGSNQPQHF	TGTGCCAGTAGTTTTCTTCAAGGGGGCAGCAATCAGCCCCAGCATTTT
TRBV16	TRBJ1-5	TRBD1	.	CASSQGQGGQPQHF	TGTGCCAGCAGCCAGGGACAGGGAGGCCAGCCCCAGCATTTT
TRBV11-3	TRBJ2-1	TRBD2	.	CASSLVPSGNNEQFF	TGTGCCAGCAGCTTAGTACCTAGCGGGAACAATGAGCAGTTCTTC
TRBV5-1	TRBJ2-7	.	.	CASSLAWTETYEQYF	TGCGCCAGCAGCTTGGCCTGGACAGAGACCTACGAGCAGTACTTC
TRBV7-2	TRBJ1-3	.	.	CATKLTPVSGNTIYF	TGTGCCACCAAGCTTACTCCGGTCTCTGGAAACACCATATATTTT
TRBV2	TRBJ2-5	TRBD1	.	CASSAQGAETQYF	TGTGCCAGCAGTGCACAGGGGGCTGAGACCCAGTACTTC
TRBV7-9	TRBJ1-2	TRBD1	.	CASSLGTGKGYTF	TGTGCCAGCAGCTTAGGGACAGGCAAGGGCTACACCTTC
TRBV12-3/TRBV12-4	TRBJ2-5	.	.	CASSPLQETQYF	TGTGCCAGCAGTCCCCTTCAAGAGACCCAGTACTTC
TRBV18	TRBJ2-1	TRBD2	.	CASSPPGSSGRGNEQFF	TGTGCCAGCTCACCCCCCGGGAGCAGCGGGAGGGGCAATGAGCAGTTCTTC
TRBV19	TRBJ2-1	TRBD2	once	CASSMYASGVYEQFF	TGTGCCAGTAGTATGTATGCTAGCGGGGTTTATGAGCAGTTCTTC
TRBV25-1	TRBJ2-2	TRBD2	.	CASSGSGSGGTGELFF	TGTGCCAGCAGTGGTTCCGGTAGCGGGGGCACCGGGGAGCTGTTTTTT
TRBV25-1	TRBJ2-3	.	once	CASRNAGPDTQYF	TGTGCCAGCAGAAATGCGGGCCCAGATACGCAGTATTTT
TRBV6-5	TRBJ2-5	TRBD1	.	CASRYTGEETQYF	TGTGCCAGCAGATATACAGGGGAGGAGACCCAGTACTTC
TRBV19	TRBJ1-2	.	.	CASSIRSPLAAGYTF	TGTGCCAGTAGTATTCGTTCCCCCTTAGCGGCTGGCTACACCTTC
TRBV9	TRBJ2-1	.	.	CASSVAGANEQFF	TGTGCCAGCAGCGTAGCGGGAGCTAATGAGCAGTTCTTC
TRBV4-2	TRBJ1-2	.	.	CASSQGSLDSNYGYTF	TGTGCCAGCAGCCAAGGGTCCCTCGACAGCAACTATGGCTACACCTTC
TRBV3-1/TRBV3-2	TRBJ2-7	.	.	CASSQGPGEQYF	TGTGCCAGCAGCCAAGGTCCGGGCGAGCAGTACTTC
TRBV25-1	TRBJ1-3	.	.	CASSTTTGPSGNTIYF	TGTGCCAGCAGTACTACGACAGGCCCATCTGGAAACACCATATATTTT
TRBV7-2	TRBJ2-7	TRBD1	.	CASSLGRGHGEQYF	TGTGCCAGCAGCTTAGGTAGGGGGCACGGCGAGCAGTACTTC
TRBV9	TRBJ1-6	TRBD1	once	CASSWGQGNSPLHF	TGTGCCAGCAGCTGGGGACAGGGGAATTCACCCCTCCACTTT
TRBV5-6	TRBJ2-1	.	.	CASSYRAENIYNEQFF	TGTGCCAGCAGTTATAGAGCGGAGAATATCTACAATGAGCAGTTCTTC
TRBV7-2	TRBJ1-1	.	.	CASSLVGGRAEAFF	TGTGCCAGCAGCTTAGTTGGGGGGAGGGCTGAAGCTTTCTTT
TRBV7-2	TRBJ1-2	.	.	CASSPAGRNYGYTF	TGTGCCAGCAGCCCCGCGGGGAGAAACTATGGCTACACCTTC